The sequence of this T cell receptor beta chain was determined in a study of T cells in Graves' hyperthyroidism and ophthalmopathy. This clonotype was seen ten or more times. RNA transcripts yielded amplified TCR beta CDR3 regions. The study used the HTBI primer set for a first-round RT-PCR of the TCR CDR3. TCRdb reprocessed the multiplex PCR reads via MiXCR and lists one record per CDR3 protein. The sample carries about 620,000 distinct CDR3 sequences, about a sixth recorded once. For Graves' hyperthyroidism to be stable, ophthalmopathy could not progress within 18 months. PBMCs were sourced from 9 to 10 ml fresh peripheral blood. Sequencing input: blood. The sequence was obtained from a woman aged 25 to 45 with Graves' hyperthyroidism.

The CDR3 loop is CASSKDRGTYNEQFF. The CDR3 nucleotides read TGTGCCAGCAGCAAGGACAGGGGGACCTACAATGAGCAGTTCTTC. The rearrangement uses TRBV7-2 and TRBJ2-1, with 10 bases fitting TRBD1. The germline V gene encodes CDR1 SGHTA and CDR2 FQGNSA. CDR3 size: 15 residues. With 5 bases clipped from V and 2 bases from J, the junction kept 3 bases outside the gene matches.